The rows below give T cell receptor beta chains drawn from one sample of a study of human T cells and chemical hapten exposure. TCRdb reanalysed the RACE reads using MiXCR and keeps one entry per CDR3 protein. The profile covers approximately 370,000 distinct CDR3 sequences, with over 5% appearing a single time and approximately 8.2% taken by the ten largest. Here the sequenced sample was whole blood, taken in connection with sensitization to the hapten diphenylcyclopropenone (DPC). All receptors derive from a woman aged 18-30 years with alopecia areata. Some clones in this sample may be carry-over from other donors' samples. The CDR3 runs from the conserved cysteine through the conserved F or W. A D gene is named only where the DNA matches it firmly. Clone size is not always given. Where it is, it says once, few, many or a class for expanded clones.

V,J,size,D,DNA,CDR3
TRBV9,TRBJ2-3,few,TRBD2,TGTGCCAGCAGCGGCCAAGCGGGGGGGCCAGTAGATACGCAGTATTTT,CASSGQAGGPVDTQYF
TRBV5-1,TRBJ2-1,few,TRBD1,TGCGCCAGCAGCCGTGGGTCAGGGGGTCGCTACAATGAGCAGTTCTTC,CASSRGSGGRYNEQFF
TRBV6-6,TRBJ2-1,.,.,TGTGCCAGCAGTTACTCGGGGAAGGGAGCGCACAATGAGCAGTTCTTC,CASSYSGKGAHNEQFF
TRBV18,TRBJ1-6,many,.,TGTGCCAGCTCACCAGGGCAGGGCCGGAATTCACCCCTCCACTTT,CASSPGQGRNSPLHF
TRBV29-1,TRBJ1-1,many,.,TGCAGCGTTGGTCAGTCCTCTCAGGGAGCTTTCTTT,CSVGQSSQGAFF
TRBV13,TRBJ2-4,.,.,TGTGCCAGCAGCTTAGGACAGGGACAAAACATTCAGTACTTC,CASSLGQGQNIQYF
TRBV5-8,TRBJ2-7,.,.,TGTGCCAGCAGCCCGTTTTCGCTGGGCGAGCAGTACTTC,CASSPFSLGEQYF
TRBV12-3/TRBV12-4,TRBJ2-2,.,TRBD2,TGTGCCAGCAGTACCTGGGGTAGCGGGGGAACCGGGGAGCTGTTTTTT,CASSTWGSGGTGELFF
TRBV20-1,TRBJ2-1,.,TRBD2,TGCAGTGCTAGAGTTTGGGGGACTAGTTCCCACAATGAGCAGTTCTTC,CSARVWGTSSHNEQFF
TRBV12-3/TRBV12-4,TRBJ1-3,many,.,TGTGCCAGCAGTTTAGAGGGCATGGGGAACACCATATATTTT,CASSLEGMGNTIYF
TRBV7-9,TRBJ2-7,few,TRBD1,TGTGCCAGCAGCCGGACAGGGGAGGGTGAGCAGTACTTC,CASSRTGEGEQYF
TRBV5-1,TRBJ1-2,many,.,TGCGCCAGCAGCTTGGGGCAGGCGAACAACTATGGCTACACCTTC,CASSLGQANNYGYTF
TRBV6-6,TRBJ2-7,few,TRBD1,TGTGCCAGCAGTCAGACAGGGGGCGGGAACGAGCAGTACTTC,CASSQTGGGNEQYF
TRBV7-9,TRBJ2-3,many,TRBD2,TGTGCCAGCAGCTTAGCTGAGACTAGCGGGGGCACAGATACGCAGTATTTT,CASSLAETSGGTDTQYF
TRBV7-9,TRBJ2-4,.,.,TGTGCCAGCAGCCCCCCCTGGGGGGGCGGCAAAAACATTCAGTACTTC,CASSPPWGGGKNIQYF
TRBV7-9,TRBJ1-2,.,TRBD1,TGTGCCAGCAGCTTAGGACAGGGGGAACAAGGCTACACCTTC,CASSLGQGEQGYTF
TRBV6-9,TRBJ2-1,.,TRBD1,TGTGCCAGTGGACGACAGGGAGAAAGGAATGAGCAGTTCTTC,CASGRQGERNEQFF
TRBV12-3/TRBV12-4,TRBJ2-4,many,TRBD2,TGTGCCAGCAGTCTAGCGGGGAGAAACATTCAGTACTTC,CASSLAGRNIQYF
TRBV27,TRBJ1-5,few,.,TGTGCCAGCAGTTTAGATCGTACAGGGACTAATCAGCCCCAGCATTTT,CASSLDRTGTNQPQHF
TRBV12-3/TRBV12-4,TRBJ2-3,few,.,TGTGCCAGCAGTCCTCGGGGGATCACAGATACGCAGTATTTT,CASSPRGITDTQYF